This entry lists 23 T cell receptor beta chains sequenced from one sample in a study of beta chain features in type 1 diabetes. What was sequenced were expressed TCRB transcripts, since all of the isolated RNA had been reverse transcribed. Sequenced by immunoSEQ multiplex PCR; TCRdb stores in-frame clones only, minus some. Of more than 110,000 clones in the sample, 6.5% to 8.5% were seen once. The sample consisted of central memory CD4+ T cells from blood. All receptors come from a woman aged 25 to 39 in good health.

This clone has a handful of counts. J is TRBJ2-1 and V is TRBV4-3; the match to TRBD2 covers 12 bases. Per germline, CDR1 LGHNA and CDR2 YSLEER. This CDR3 spans 16 amino acids. The V and J ends lost 0 bases and 6 bases, in that order; junction bases with no gene match: 3. CDR3 sequence: CASSQETSGRSNEQFF. DNA of the CDR3: TGCGCCAGCAGCCAAGAGACTAGCGGGAGAAGCAATGAGCAGTTCTTC.

This chain links TRBV9 with TRBJ2-5, with D possibly TRBD2 on 6 matching bases. Germline V gene lookup returns CDR1 SGDLS and CDR2 YYNGEE. The CDR3 is made up of 16 amino acids. Trimming took off 0 bases at V and 0 bases at J, with 12 bases between the two ends. The CDR3 bases are TGTGCCAGCAGCGTAGCTGGCGGGGCCAACCAAGAGACCCAGTACTTC. It translates to CASSVAGGANQETQYF.

This clone showed up many times. This chain joins TRBV29-1 and TRBJ2-3; the D gene is possibly TRBD2 (6 bases). Germline lookup yields CDR1 SQVTM and CDR2 ANQGSEA. With 2 bases removed from V and 2 bases from J, the gap between germline ends came to 8 bases. This CDR3 region has 13 residues. The CDR3 spells CSVELAHTDTQYF. The DNA of the CDR3 is TGCAGCGTTGAACTAGCGCACACAGATACGCAGTATTTT.

This clone was counted a few times. The chain recombines TRBV19 with TRBJ2-3, with D uncertain. CDR1 and CDR2 (germline): LNHDA, SQIVND (reference sequence). The ends were cut back, 1 base at V and 2 bases at J, with 10 bases in the middle. The CDR3 length is 15 residues. This CDR3 reads CASSIGLPPTDTQYF. DNA for the CDR3: TGTGCCAGTAGTATAGGGCTCCCGCCCACAGATACGCAGTATTTT. Combining the CDR3 with reference TRBV19 and TRBJ2-3 gives the whole variable domain DGGITQSPKYLFRKEGQNVTLSCEQNLNHDAMYWYRQDPGQGLRLIYYSQIVNDFQKGDIAEGYSVSREKKESFPLTVTSAQKNPTAFYLCASSIGLPPTDTQYFGPGTRLTVL.

The CDR3 is CAWSSATNEKLFF. CDR3 nucleotide sequence: TGTGCCTGGTCGTCGGCAACTAATGAAAAACTGTTTTTT. The rearrangement joins TRBV30 to TRBJ1-4; D gene ambiguous. V lost 5 bases, J lost 0 bases, and 7 bases lay in between. The CDR3 sequence is 13 residues long. CDR1 is GTSNPN and CDR2 is SVGIG in the germline V gene (reference sequence).

This clone was counted between two and nine times. The chain employs TRBV4-2 and TRBJ2-7, with D possibly TRBD2 on 5 matching bases. From germline, CDR1 is LGHNA and CDR2 YNFKEQ. The V end was cut by 0 bases, the J end by 9 bases, with 9 bases between. This CDR3 spans 12 amino acids. This chain's CDR3 is CASSQEGRPQYF. CDR3 DNA: TGTGCCAGCAGCCAAGAAGGGAGACCGCAGTACTTC.

This chain connects TRBV27 to TRBJ2-1, with D tentatively TRBD2 (6 bases). Trimming removed 7 bases at V and 0 bases at J, with 16 bases between. Germline V gene lookup returns CDR1 MNHEY and CDR2 SMNVEV (reference sequence). CDR3 length: 16 residues. The CDR3 sequence: CASINRLGSSYNEQFF. The CDR3 DNA follows: TGTGCCAGCATAAACCGACTAGGGAGCTCCTACAATGAGCAGTTCTTC.

The chain is built from TRBV18 and TRBJ2-6; no reliable D call. Germline V gives CDR1 KGHSH, CDR2 LQKENI. With 6 bases removed from V and 2 bases from J, the gap between germline ends came to 8 bases. The CDR3 loop spans 14 amino acids. CDR3: CASSPIPGANVLTF. DNA for the CDR3: TGTGCCAGCTCTCCCATTCCTGGGGCCAACGTCCTGACTTTC.

The chain couples TRBV30 to TRBJ2-1; D possibly corresponds to TRBD1 (5 bases). CDR1 is GTSNPN, CDR2 SVGIG, per germline (reference sequence). This CDR3 has 15 amino acids. Trimming took 0 bases from V and 6 from J, leaving 15 bases between them. The CDR3 here is CAWSVFPRAPNEQFF. DNA of the CDR3: TGTGCCTGGAGTGTATTCCCCAGGGCGCCCAATGAGCAGTTCTTC. Full variable domain (missing parts from reference TRBV30 and TRBJ2-1): SQTIHQWPATLVQPVGSPLSLECTVEGTSNPNLYWYRQAAGRGLQLLFYSVGIGQISSEVPQNLSASRPQDRQFILSSKKLLLSDSGFYLCAWSVFPRAPNEQFFGPGTRLTVL.

This clone was observed many times. The rearrangement joins TRBV4-3 to TRBJ2-3; a possible D gene is TRBD1 (6 bases). Germline values: CDR1 LGHNA, CDR2 YSLEER. The CDR3 contains 15 residues. The V and J ends lost 0 bases and 2 bases respectively, with 9 bases between them. The CDR3 region has the DNA TGCGCCAGCAGCCAAGACAGGGGTTACACAGATACGCAGTATTTT. This codes for CASSQDRGYTDTQYF.

This clone was recorded at least ten times. The rearrangement links TRBV7-2 to TRBJ1-1, with 7 bases identical to TRBD1. Germline assignment: CDR1 SGHTA and CDR2 FQGNSA. Trimming at V came to 0 bases and at J to 4 bases, leaving 11 bases not matched to a gene. CDR3 length: 17 residues. The CDR3 is CASSLAVRGRRGTEAFF. Written as DNA, the CDR3 is TGTGCCAGCAGCTTAGCGGTAAGGGGGCGACGAGGCACTGAAGCTTTCTTT. Combining the CDR3 with reference TRBV7-2 and TRBJ1-1 gives the whole variable domain GAGVSQSPSNKVTEKGKDVELRCDPISGHTALYWYRQSLGQGLEFLIYFQGNSAPDKSGLPSDRFSAERTGGSVSTLTIQRTQQEDSAVYLCASSLAVRGRRGTEAFFGQGTRLTVV.

This clone was seen at least ten times. This chain links TRBV4-3 with TRBJ2-3; the D gene is possibly TRBD2 (5 bases). The germline V gene has CDR1 LGHNA and CDR2 YSLEER. The CDR3 sequence is 17 residues long. V lost 0 bases and J 6 bases, leaving 19 bases between the germline ends. The CDR3 DNA reads TGCGCCAGCAGCCAAGATCCTCCCCCGGACGGACTGGATACGCAGTATTTT. It yields the protein CASSQDPPPDGLDTQYF.

The V call is TRBV7-2, the J call TRBJ1-5; TRBD1 agrees at 7 bases. There are 13 residues in the CDR3. V lost 5 bases to trimming and J lost 5 bases; unmatched junction nucleotides: 3. Germline CDR1 SGHTA, CDR2 FQGNSA. The DNA of the CDR3 is TGTGCCAGCAGCACCGGGACAGATCAGCCCCAGCATTTT. Translated, it gives CASSTGTDQPQHF.

A few counts support this clone. The chain joins TRBV2 to TRBJ1-5, with 7 bases fitting TRBD1. The germline gives CDR1 SNHLY, CDR2 FYNNEI. V lost 4 bases to trimming and J lost 1 base; unmatched junction nucleotides: 4. The CDR3 runs 15 residues. The CDR3 nucleotides read TGTGCCAGCAGTGTGGGACAGACGAGCAATCAGCCCCAGCATTTT. As protein: CASSVGQTSNQPQHF.

This chain uses TRBV2 with TRBJ1-5; TRBD1 might be the D (5 bases). V lost 3 bases, J lost 4 bases, and 10 bases lay in between. Germline V gene data show CDR1 as SNHLY and CDR2 as FYNNEI. The CDR3 sequence is 14 residues long. CDR3: CASSDVQDNQPQHF. The CDR3 nucleotides are TGTGCCAGCAGTGATGTACAGGATAATCAGCCCCAGCATTTT.

This clone was seen a few times. The gene calls are TRBV10-3 and TRBJ2-7; D is perhaps TRBD2 (5 bases). Germline lookup yields CDR1 ENHRY and CDR2 SYGVKD. V dropped 6 bases and J dropped 0 bases, with 12 bases sitting between them. The CDR3 has 14 residues. CDR3 amino acids: CAISWGDTSYEQYF. The CDR3 nucleotides read TGTGCCATCAGCTGGGGAGACACCTCCTACGAGCAGTACTTC.

This clone was seen more than once but under ten times. The chain uses TRBV7-2 and TRBJ1-2; maybe TRBD1 (5 bases). The CDR3 sequence is 13 residues long. Germline values: CDR1 SGHTA, CDR2 FQGNSA. Between the trimmed V and J ends, which lost 3 bases and 7 bases, there was a span of 12 bases. The CDR3 sequence: CASSFPGRVGYTF. CDR3 sequence (DNA): TGTGCCAGCAGCTTTCCGGGCAGGGTTGGCTACACCTTC. Together with reference TRBV7-2 and TRBJ1-2, the CDR3 gives the full variable domain: GAGVSQSPSNKVTEKGKDVELRCDPISGHTALYWYRQSLGQGLEFLIYFQGNSAPDKSGLPSDRFSAERTGGSVSTLTIQRTQQEDSAVYLCASSFPGRVGYTFGSGTRLTVV.

This clone was seen more than once but under ten times. Here the CDR3 reads CASSLVLAGLSSYEQYF. The CDR3 DNA follows: TGTGCCAGCAGCTTGGTCCTAGCGGGGCTAAGCTCCTACGAGCAGTACTTC. The chain couples TRBV5-6 to TRBJ2-7; TRBD2 matches 9 bases. The CDR3 runs to 17 residues. Germline V gene lookup returns CDR1 SGHDT and CDR2 YYEEEE. The V gene end was trimmed by 0 bases and the J gene end by 0 bases; junction bases not matched to a gene: 7.

This clone was seen a few times. This sequence joins TRBV7-9 and TRBJ2-1, with 15 bases lining up with TRBD2. The CDR3 is 16 amino acids. Germline CDR1 SEHNR, CDR2 FQNEAQ (reference sequence). V lost 3 bases and J lost 10; bases outside the gene matches: 7. CDR3 sequence reads: CASSLRTSGRVGEQFF. CDR3 nucleotide sequence: TGTGCCAGCAGCTTGAGGACTAGCGGGAGGGTAGGGGAGCAGTTCTTC.

This clone came up a few times. The chain carries TRBV7-9 and TRBJ2-3; 7 bases align to TRBD2. Germline CDR1 reads SEHNR; CDR2 reads FQNEAQ (reference sequence). V shed 6 bases and J 0 bases; nucleotides not matched to a gene: 6. The CDR3 is 15 residues long. This chain's CDR3 is CASSLAATSTDTQYF. In nucleotides, the CDR3 is TGTGCCAGCAGTCTAGCGGCTACTAGCACAGATACGCAGTATTTT.

Only a few counts were recorded for this clone. The chain recombines TRBV5-6 with TRBJ1-2; the D gene is possibly TRBD1 (5 bases). Germline lookup yields CDR1 SGHDT and CDR2 YYEEEE. Deletions cut 2 bases from V and 4 bases from J, with 12 bases between. The CDR3 spans 14 residues. The CDR3 here is CASSLDRTLYGYTF. Written as DNA, the CDR3 is TGTGCCAGCAGCTTAGACAGAACCCTCTATGGCTACACCTTC.

This chain uses TRBV19 with TRBJ2-5, with a possible D match to TRBD1 (6 bases). V shed 3 bases and J shed 5 bases, with 19 bases lying between them. The germline V gene has CDR1 LNHDA and CDR2 SQIVND (reference sequence). This CDR3 has 16 amino acids. CDR3 sequence: CASSIGDIPLGETQYF. The CDR3, as DNA: TGTGCCAGTAGTATCGGGGACATACCCCTCGGGGAGACCCAGTACTTC.

The J gene is TRBJ1-4, the V gene TRBV7-2, with D unresolved. Germline V gene data show CDR1 as SGHTA and CDR2 as FQGNSA. V lost 0 bases to trimming and J lost 6 bases, with 8 bases between them. The CDR3 contains 14 residues. The CDR3 region has the DNA TGTGCCAGCAGCTTAGCGCGGAGGGATGAAAAACTGTTTTTT. Translating it yields CASSLARRDEKLFF.